This T cell receptor beta chain was sequenced for a study of shared clonotypes between healthy human individuals. Overall study findings and caveats: Exclusively blood specimens were collected; tissue repertoires likely differ.

The authors ran the assay at deep level. Approximately 300 ng DNA, roughly 27,000 T cell genomes, went into unsorted PBMC replicate PCRs. The table came from immunoSEQ multiplex PCR; TCRdb's copy has only in-frame clones and leaves some out. The sample has about 450,000 clones; roughly three quarters are singletons. Donors comprised only Caucasian adults living in Nashville, Tennessee. Comments on this clone: The antigen is not known.

The germline CDR1 and CDR2 sequences are ENHRY and SYGVKD. V was pared by 6 bases and J by 6 bases, with 15 bases between. The CDR3 totals 14 residues. The sample taken for sequencing was PBMCs. The J gene is TRBJ2-1, the V gene TRBV10-3; TRBD2 is a possible D gene (5 bases). The source of this sequence is a woman aged 40 to 50 in good health. Some clones in this sample may be carry-over from other donors' samples. The CDR3 DNA reads as TGTGCCATCAGCAGGCTAGCAGAGACCAATGAGCAGTTCTTC. Translation gives CAISRLAETNEQFF.